The 10 T cell receptor beta chains in this list originate from one sample, sequenced in a study of Graves' ophthalmopathy and Graves' hyperthyroidism. Beta-chain TCR CDR3 regions were amplified from RNA transcripts. After a first-round RT-PCR with HTBI primers, a second-round multiplex PCR was run. TCRdb passed the multiplex PCR reads through MiXCR, listing each CDR3 protein once. The sample shows hundreds of thousands of distinct CDR3 sequences, about a fifth of them seen only once. Source material: peripheral blood. The receptor set was obtained from a woman younger than 35 with stable Graves' hyperthyroidism. Some clones in this sample may be carry-over from other donors' samples.

This clonotype has ten or more counts. The rearrangement joins TRBV9 to TRBJ2-2; TRBD1 is a possible D gene (5 bases). This CDR3 region has 18 residues. V was trimmed by 4 bases and J by 3 bases, leaving 22 bases between them. Germline V CDR1 and CDR2: SGDLS, YYNGEE. CDR3 amino acids: CASSLTFRAGWYTGELFF. CDR3 DNA: TGTGCCAGCAGCCTGACCTTCCGGGCAGGGTGGTACACCGGGGAGCTGTTTTTT.

Worth noting for this clonotype: An end of the junction differs from the germline gene, which may be a read error. The chain combines TRBV19 with TRBJ1-6; maybe TRBD1 (6 bases). Germline V lookup: CDR1 LNHDA, CDR2 SQIVND (reference sequence). This CDR3 contains 13 residues. The CDR3 is CASISGAGSHLHF. CDR3 DNA: TGTGCCAGCATCTCGGGGGCGGGTTCACACCTCCACTTT.

The J gene is TRBJ1-2, the V gene TRBV6-5; 7 nucleotides match TRBD1. The V gene's germline CDR1 is MNHEY and CDR2 SVGAGI. Trimming at V came to 2 bases and at J to 7 bases, leaving 1 base not matched to a gene. CDR3 length: 12 residues. The CDR3 DNA reads as TGTGCCAGCAGTTACGACAGGGCTGGCTACACCTTC. This sequence encodes CASSYDRAGYTF.

The rearrangement uses TRBV2 and TRBJ1-1; no definite D call. Germline V lookup: CDR1 SNHLY, CDR2 FYNNEI. Deletions cut 5 bases from V and 1 base from J, with 14 bases between. This CDR3 region has 15 residues. CDR3 coding DNA: TGTGCCAGCAGTCCCAGGACGAGTACGAACACTGAAGCTTTCTTT. Translating it yields CASSPRTSTNTEAFF.

This clonotype has a count of ten or more. The chain combines TRBV15 with TRBJ2-2, with unresolved D. Trimming took off 0 bases at V and 6 bases at J, with 5 bases between the two ends. This CDR3 is built from 13 residues. Germline V lookup: CDR1 LNHNV, CDR2 YYDKDF (reference sequence). This CDR3 reads CATSRDIAGELFF. For the CDR3, the DNA is TGTGCCACCAGCAGAGATATCGCCGGGGAGCTGTTTTTT.

The table lists this clonotype with many counts. The chain employs TRBV6-1 and TRBJ1-1, with TRBD1 matching over 7 bases. The CDR3 sequence is 15 residues long. With 2 bases clipped from V and 2 bases from J, the junction kept 5 bases outside the gene matches. CDR1 is MNHNS, CDR2 SASEGT, per germline. CDR3 coding DNA: TGTGCCAGCAGTGAATCCGGGACAGTAAACACTGAAGCTTTCTTT. Its protein is CASSESGTVNTEAFF.

This clonotype was recorded at least ten times. The V and J genes are TRBV30 and TRBJ1-1, with 9 bases matching TRBD1. The CDR3 loop spans 16 amino acids. The J segment lost 0 bases and the V segment lost 5 bases, leaving 10 bases of the junction unmatched. Germline V gives CDR1 GTSNPN, CDR2 SVGIG (reference sequence). This chain's CDR3 is CAWRHYRGRMNTEAFF. The CDR3 nucleotides read TGTGCCTGGCGACACTACAGGGGGCGCATGAACACTGAAGCTTTCTTT.

The V call is TRBV9, the J call TRBJ1-5, with D perhaps matching TRBD1 (5 bases). This CDR3 spans 15 amino acids. Germline-derived CDR1 and CDR2 are SGDLS and YYNGEE. Trimming shortened V by 0 bases and J by 7 bases, and 14 bases separated the two germline ends. Here the CDR3 reads CASSVAGGWNQPQHF. Written as DNA, the CDR3 is TGTGCCAGCAGCGTAGCTGGGGGGTGGAACCAGCCCCAGCATTTT.

J is TRBJ2-7 and V is TRBV9; D is perhaps TRBD2 (6 bases). The germline V gene has CDR1 SGDLS and CDR2 YYNGEE. The ends were cut back, 4 bases at V and 3 bases at J, with 14 bases in the middle. The CDR3 sequence is 14 residues long. CDR3 DNA sequence: TGTGCCAGCAGCACCGGAGGGATGGACTACGAGCAGTACTTC. Amino acids: CASSTGGMDYEQYF.

This chain uses TRBV27 with TRBJ1-5; TRBD1 might be the D (5 bases). Trimming stripped 3 bases from V and 4 bases from J, with 10 bases between. There are 14 residues in the CDR3. The germline V gene encodes CDR1 MNHEY and CDR2 SMNVEV (reference sequence). The CDR3 region is CASSFAGPNQPQHF. The CDR3 DNA sequence: TGTGCCAGCAGTTTTGCAGGGCCAAATCAGCCCCAGCATTTT.